A single sample is the source of the 27 T cell receptor beta chains below, sequenced in a study of Graves' ophthalmopathy and Graves' hyperthyroidism. The study amplified TCR beta CDR3 regions using RNA transcripts. In the first round, RT-PCR was carried out with HTBI primers, and a multiplex PCR formed the second round. Via MiXCR, TCRdb re-called the multiplex PCR reads, giving one row per CDR3 protein. The table records 900,000 to 1,200,000 distinct CDR3 sequences, 35% to 45% of them present only once. Sequenced: peripheral blood or thyroid tissue (not recorded which). These receptors all stem from an adult man with Graves' hyperthyroidism.

The rearrangement uses TRBV5-1 and TRBJ2-7; tentatively, D is TRBD2 (6 bases). The V and J ends lost 4 bases and 2 bases respectively, with 16 bases between them. This CDR3 has 15 amino acids. CDR1 is SGHRS and CDR2 is YFSETQ in the germline V gene. The CDR3 spells CASSSGGRFTYEQYF. CDR3 nucleotide sequence: TGCGCCAGCAGCAGCGGAGGGAGGTTTACCTACGAGCAGTACTTC.

This clonotype occurred many times. The chain has TRBV19 and TRBJ1-5; D not certain. Germline V gene data show CDR1 as LNHDA and CDR2 as SQIVND (reference sequence). The CDR3 runs to 15 residues. V lost 3 bases and J 7 bases, leaving 16 bases between the germline ends. The CDR3 loop reads CASSIAGGAGQPQHF. For the CDR3, the DNA is TGTGCCAGTAGTATTGCGGGAGGCGCAGGACAGCCCCAGCATTTT.

The chain joins TRBV29-1 to TRBJ1-2; TRBD1 matches 12 bases. The CDR3 extends over 14 amino acids. Germline V gene sequence: CDR1 SQVTM, CDR2 ANQGSEA. The CDR3 nucleotides read TGCAGTCCCCTAGGGACAGGGGGCACCTATGGCTACACCTTC. Amino acids: CSPLGTGGTYGYTF.

As to this clonotype: A read error may account for a junction end that differs from germline. The chain combines TRBV7-9 with TRBJ1-6; the D gene is possibly TRBD1 (6 bases). Germline CDR1 SEHNR, CDR2 FQNEAQ (reference sequence). This CDR3 spans 14 amino acids. CDR3 coding DNA: TGTGCCAGCAGCCGGACAGAGAATAATTCACTCCTCCACTTT. Protein sequence: CASSRTENNSLLHF.

This clonotype was seen only a few times. The chain uses TRBV6-2 or TRBV6-3 and TRBJ1-5; D might be TRBD1 (6 bases). The germline V gene encodes CDR1 MNHEY and CDR2 SVGEGT. The CDR3 extends over 15 amino acids. V was trimmed by 3 bases and J by 2 bases, leaving 11 bases between them. The CDR3 nucleotides read TGTGCCAGCAGTTATGCGGGGGCTGGCAATCAGCCCCAGCATTTT. It translates to CASSYAGAGNQPQHF.

The genes are TRBV29-1 and TRBJ2-7; 8 nucleotides agree with TRBD1. This CDR3 contains 14 residues. After removal of 1 base from V and 2 bases from J, the junction contained 4 bases not matched to a gene. Germline CDR1 is SQVTM and CDR2 is ANQGSEA. The DNA for the CDR3 is TGCAGCGTTGAAGCCGGGACAGGTGCCTACGAGCAGTACTTC. Protein product: CSVEAGTGAYEQYF.

The chain combines TRBV20-1 with TRBJ2-7; D could derive from TRBD1 or TRBD2 (9 bases each). The CDR3 length is 17 residues. The germline V gene encodes CDR1 DFQATT and CDR2 SNEGSKA (reference sequence). The V end lost 8 bases, the J end lost 3 bases, and 29 bases lay between the germline ends. The DNA for the CDR3 is TGCAGTACTACCTGGGACAGGGTTTTAGCGGGAGACTACGAGCAGTACTTC. Protein: CSTTWDRVLAGDYEQYF.

As DNA, the CDR3 is TGTGCCAGCAGTTTAGACAGGGAAGGGGATCAGCCCCAGCATTTT. Its translation is CASSLDREGDQPQHF. The genes are TRBV12-3 or TRBV12-4 and TRBJ1-5; D perhaps matches TRBD1 (6 bases). The length of the CDR3 is 15 residues. V was cut by 1 base and J by 5 bases, with 12 bases left in between.

Concerning this clonotype: A much larger clone lies a single base off, so this may be a read error. This sequence joins TRBV29-1 and TRBJ1-3; D ambiguous. The CDR3 loop spans 14 amino acids. Trimming stripped 6 bases from V and 0 bases from J, with 12 bases between. CDR1 is SQVTM, CDR2 ANQGSEA, per germline. For the CDR3, the DNA is TGCAGCGTGACACGGGCCACCTCTGGAAACACCATATATTTT. Translation: CSVTRATSGNTIYF.

Points on this clonotype: It may be a read error: a sequence one base away is much more abundant. The CDR3 loop is CASSSAGSSPNYGYTF. In nucleotides, the CDR3 is TGTGCCAGCAGCTCAGCCGGGTCCTCTCCGAACTATGGCTACACCTTC. The chain links TRBV7-2 to TRBJ1-2; no clear D. V lost 4 bases to trimming and J lost 2 bases, with 17 bases between them. Germline V gene sequence: CDR1 SGHTA, CDR2 FQGNSA. This CDR3 region has 16 residues.

This chain connects TRBV12-3 or TRBV12-4 to TRBJ1-1; unclear D gene. The V gene lost 3 bases and the J gene lost 4 bases, with 9 bases spanning the gap. The CDR3 has 13 amino acids. The CDR3 sequence: CASSFGQRTEAFF. The DNA of the CDR3 is TGTGCCAGCAGTTTCGGGCAGCGCACTGAAGCTTTCTTT.

Turning to this clonotype: At one of its ends the junction is not consistent with the germline gene, which may arise from a read error. This rearrangement joins TRBV7-2 to TRBJ2-7; the D call may be TRBD1 or TRBD2 (6 bases each). The CDR3 is made up of 14 amino acids. Germline assignment: CDR1 SGHTA and CDR2 FQGNSA. The CDR3 here is CASSLEWRGYEQHF. CDR3 nucleotide sequence: TGTGCCAGCAGCTTAGAGTGGAGGGGGTACGAGCAGCACTTC.

The CDR3 region is CASSPETGVGYTF. The DNA for the CDR3 is TGCGCCAGCAGCCCAGAAACAGGGGTCGGCTACACCTTC. V is TRBV5-1 and J is TRBJ1-2; TRBD1 aligns across 7 bases. This CDR3 is built from 13 residues. Unmatched junction bases numbered 8, after V lost 4 bases and J lost 8 bases. In germline, CDR1 is SGHRS, CDR2 YFSETQ.

Ten or more counts support this clonotype. CDR3 in DNA: TGCGCCAGCAGCCTCGATTTTCACAGGGATCGGTACTTC. This encodes CASSLDFHRDRYF. This sequence joins TRBV4-3 and TRBJ2-7; perhaps TRBD1 as D (6 bases). Germline V gene lookup returns CDR1 LGHNA and CDR2 YSLEER. Trimming took 4 bases from V and 12 from J, leaving 19 bases between them. The CDR3 has 13 amino acids.

The table lists this clonotype with many counts. The chain couples TRBV7-2 to TRBJ1-5; D is possibly TRBD1 (5 bases). Germline V gene sequence: CDR1 SGHTA, CDR2 FQGNSA. With 1 base removed from V and 7 bases from J, the gap between germline ends came to 14 bases. This CDR3 region has 15 residues. As DNA, the CDR3 is TGTGCCAGCAGCTTAGAGGGGCAGGGCTGGCAGCCCCAGCATTTT. Translation gives CASSLEGQGWQPQHF.

This clonotype was detected many times. This chain connects TRBV29-1 to TRBJ1-2; 8 bases agree with TRBD1. Germline-derived CDR1 and CDR2 are SQVTM and ANQGSEA. CDR3 length: 14 amino acids. Losses at the gene ends were 7 bases for V and 7 bases for J; bases not matched to a gene: 14. The CDR3 region has the DNA TGCAGCGCGGAAGGGACAGGAACCTTGGGTGGCTACACCTTC. Its protein product is CSAEGTGTLGGYTF.

This clonotype was seen a few times. This sequence joins TRBV6-5 and TRBJ1-5, with D perhaps TRBD1 (6 bases). The CDR3 sequence is 14 residues long. V was trimmed by 6 bases and J by 4 bases, leaving 13 bases between them. Germline V gene data show CDR1 as MNHEY and CDR2 as SVGAGI. CDR3 DNA: TGTGCCAGCAGCCCCGTGAGGGGGAATCAGCCCCAGCATTTT. Translation gives CASSPVRGNQPQHF.

This clonotype was counted many times. The genes are TRBV7-9 and TRBJ2-7; D perhaps matches TRBD1 (5 bases). V lost 7 bases, J lost 3 bases, and 10 bases lay in between. Germline assignment: CDR1 SEHNR and CDR2 FQNEAQ (reference sequence). This CDR3 is 12 amino acids long. The CDR3 region is CASTQTDYEQYF. The CDR3 DNA reads TGTGCCAGCACTCAGACAGACTACGAGCAGTACTTC.

The chain joins TRBV20-1 to TRBJ1-5, with 8 bases that match TRBD1. The germline V gene has CDR1 DFQATT and CDR2 SNEGSKA (reference sequence). The V segment lost 2 bases and the J segment 4 bases; nucleotides outside the gene matches: 10. This CDR3 is built from 16 residues. CDR3 region: CSARKPGQVINQPQHF. The CDR3 bases are TGCAGTGCTAGAAAACCGGGACAGGTAATTAATCAGCCCCAGCATTTT.

This clonotype was counted many times. This sequence joins TRBV20-1 and TRBJ2-7; 8 bases map to TRBD2. The CDR3 extends over 16 amino acids. CDR1 and CDR2 from the germline V gene are DFQATT and SNEGSKA (reference sequence). V lost 3 bases, J lost 6 bases, and 16 bases stayed unmatched. The CDR3 DNA sequence: TGCAGTGCTAGCCAACTAGCGGCTTATGGCTATGCCGAGCAGTACTTC. This encodes CSASQLAAYGYAEQYF.

Ten or more counts support this clonotype. The J gene is TRBJ1-1, the V gene TRBV29-1; 10 nucleotides agree with TRBD1. Per the germline V gene, CDR1 is SQVTM and CDR2 is ANQGSEA. The CDR3 loop spans 14 amino acids. The V segment lost 6 bases and the J segment 0 bases; nucleotides outside the gene matches: 4. The CDR3: CSVAGTGVNTEAFF. In DNA, the CDR3 is TGCAGCGTAGCCGGGACAGGGGTGAACACTGAAGCTTTCTTT. Based on the CDR3 plus reference TRBV29-1 and TRBJ1-1, the full variable domain is SAVISQKPSRDICQRGTSLTIQCQVDSQVTMMFWYRQQPGQSLTLIATANQGSEATYESGFVIDKFPISRPNLTFSTLTVSNMSPEDSSIYLCSVAGTGVNTEAFFGQGTRLTVV.

The chain recombines TRBV12-3 or TRBV12-4 with TRBJ2-2, with D possibly being TRBD1 (5 bases). CDR3 size: 13 residues. Between the trimmed V and J ends, which lost 3 bases and 7 bases, there was a span of 9 bases. The CDR3 loop reads CASSFSGNGELFF. CDR3 coding DNA: TGTGCCAGCAGTTTTTCAGGGAACGGGGAGCTGTTTTTT.

The V call is TRBV7-4, the J call TRBJ2-7; 14 nucleotides match TRBD2. Germline V gene sequence: CDR1 SGHVT, CDR2 SQSDAQ. The CDR3 sequence is 22 residues long. The J segment lost 4 bases and the V segment lost 2 bases, leaving 22 bases of the junction unmatched. CDR3 bases: TGTGCCAGCAGCTTACGGGACAGCAGGACTAGCGGGAGGACCTCCGGTTTTTACGAGCAGTACTTC. It codes for CASSLRDSRTSGRTSGFYEQYF.

V is TRBV20-1 and J is TRBJ2-7; D remains ambiguous. CDR3 length: 16 amino acids. The V gene lost 6 bases and the J gene lost 4 bases, with 25 bases spanning the gap. From germline, CDR1 is DFQATT and CDR2 SNEGSKA (reference sequence). The CDR3, as DNA: TGCAGTGCCCGCGGTAGGGATCAGATTTGGGGTTACGAGCAGTACTTC. This encodes CSARGRDQIWGYEQYF.

Regarding this clonotype: Sequence at one end of the junction differs from germline and may be a read error. This sequence joins TRBV5-4 and TRBJ2-2, with D tentatively TRBD2 (5 bases). The CDR3 is 14 residues long. Germline V gene data show CDR1 as SGHNT and CDR2 as YYREEE (reference sequence). This chain's CDR3 is CASSPGENTGELFF. Here the CDR3 DNA reads TGTGCCAGCTCACCCGGGGAGAACACTGGGGAGCTGTTTTTT.

This clonotype occurred many times. For the CDR3, the DNA is TGTGCCAGCAGCTTTGTCAGGCGAGAGACCCAGTACTTC. Translated, it gives CASSFVRRETQYF. The chain is built from TRBV7-9 and TRBJ2-5; D is undetermined. The CDR3 sequence is 13 residues long. Germline V gene lookup returns CDR1 SEHNR and CDR2 FQNEAQ (reference sequence). Trimming shortened V by 3 bases and J by 4 bases, and 9 bases separated the two germline ends.

This clonotype has only one observation. The chain carries TRBV5-6 and TRBJ2-3; no definite D call. The germline V gene has CDR1 SGHDT and CDR2 YYEEEE. Between the trimmed V and J ends, which lost 3 bases and 0 bases, there was a span of 11 bases. The CDR3 runs to 15 residues. CDR3 loop: CASSYRLGSTDTQYF. CDR3 nucleotides: TGTGCCAGCAGCTACCGACTGGGTAGCACAGATACGCAGTATTTT.